This TCR beta chain was obtained from a study of blood T cell repertoires in COVID-19 (TCRdb year 2020). A note on the overall study: Samples covering the acute and convalescent phases of COVID-19 were provided by collaborators in the United States, Italy and Spain. The dataset comprised deeply sampled blood TCRbeta repertoires from subjects exposed to, actively infected with, or recovered from COVID-19. Nearly every sample came with metadata listing a de-identified subject ID, COVID-19 status, age in years and sex. HLA class I and class II types, where available, came from metadata supplied by the sample provider rather than from assay-based typing. The samples were drawn from two sources: the first 160 participants of the ongoing ImmuneRACE study, and some 1,300 subjects contributed by 6 global collaborators. The repertoires were released in a freely available public database intended as a resource for research on the immune response to SARS-CoV-2. The material from the prospective study consisted of cDNA or gDNA derived from T cells, B-cell-depleted T cells, or PBMCs.

The collaborating institutions used their own protocols to collect whole blood in K2EDTA tubes. For TCRbeta analysis, collaborators shipped samples in one of three forms: frozen whole blood, isolated PBMCs, or DNA extracted from either of those sample types. CDR1 SNHLY and CDR2 FYNNEI were looked up in the germline V gene. The CDR3 covers 15 residues, taking in both the cysteine and the phenylalanine. Left in the record is the CDR3 DNA by itself, 45 bases read in frame from the first base. V lost 2 bases and J lost 5 bases, and the count of bases not matched to a germline gene is 6. The immunoSEQ Assay, a bias-controlled multiplex PCR, was used to amplify TCRbeta CDR3 regions from genomic DNA. The study's processing was this. Within the assay, amplification of reference gene primers was used to estimate how many nucleated cells each sample contained. Sequence reads were collapsed and filtered to measure the absolute abundance of every unique TCRbeta CDR3 rearrangement. For each sample, productive Simpson clonality was calculated as the square root of Simpson's diversity index across productive rearrangements. Sourced from immuneACCESS, this table was stored by TCRdb with only in-frame sequences that have V and J called. A share of the clones is absent; for the studies checked, an unresolved V gene accounts for under half, and the remainder has no known explanation. The V and J calls and clone size were taken over from that table, and D and trimming were inferred from the DNA. The table for this sample lists 140,000 to 150,000 clones; roughly 79% of them were counted only once. The top ten clonotypes cover 6.5% to 8.5% of the sample.

Ten or more counts support this clone. Its antigen remains unidentified. Per-base qualities were not stored, and no clone one base away is much larger. On the study overall, not on this receptor specifically: The amount of clinical and demographic metadata varied by source and participant and was provided uncurated.

The receptor's source is a human donor with acute or convalescent COVID-19. The donor label of this sample is uncertain. This chain is built from TRBV2 and TRBJ1-5, with 7 bases matching TRBD1. Sequenced material: peripheral blood. The nucleotides read TGTGCCAGCAGTGAATGGGGCAGGGGGTATCAGCCCCAGCATTTT. This codes for CASSEWGRGYQPQHF. The full variable domain, completed from the reference TRBV2 and TRBJ1-5 proteins outside the CDR3, reads EPEVTQTPSHQVTQMGQEVILRCVPISNHLYFYWYRQILGQKVEFLVSFYNNEISEKSEIFDDQFSVERPDGSNFTLKIRSTKLEDSAMYFCASSEWGRGYQPQHFGDGTRLSIL.